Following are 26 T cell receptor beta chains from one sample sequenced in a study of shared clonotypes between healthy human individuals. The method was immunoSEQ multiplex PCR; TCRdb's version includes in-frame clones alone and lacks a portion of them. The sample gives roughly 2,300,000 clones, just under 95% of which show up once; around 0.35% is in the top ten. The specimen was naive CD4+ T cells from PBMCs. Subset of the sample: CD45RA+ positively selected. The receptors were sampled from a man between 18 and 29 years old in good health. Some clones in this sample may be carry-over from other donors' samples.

The DNA of the CDR3 is TGTGCCAGCAGCCAAAGTGCGGGGAGAGTGAACACCGGGGAGCTGTTTTTT. Translated, it gives CASSQSAGRVNTGELFF. The chain employs TRBV4-2 and TRBJ2-2; TRBD2 might be the D (6 bases). The CDR3 has 17 amino acids. V lost 2 bases, J lost 1 base, and 14 bases lay in between. Germline V gives CDR1 LGHNA, CDR2 YNFKEQ.

For the CDR3, the DNA is TGTGCCACCAGCAGAGATGTGCAGGGTGGCTATGGCTACACCTTC. This codes for CATSRDVQGGYGYTF. This rearrangement joins TRBV15 to TRBJ1-2; D may be TRBD1 (5 bases). The CDR3 extends over 15 amino acids. V shed 0 bases and J shed 4 bases, with 12 bases lying between them. The germline V gene encodes CDR1 LNHNV and CDR2 YYDKDF (reference sequence).

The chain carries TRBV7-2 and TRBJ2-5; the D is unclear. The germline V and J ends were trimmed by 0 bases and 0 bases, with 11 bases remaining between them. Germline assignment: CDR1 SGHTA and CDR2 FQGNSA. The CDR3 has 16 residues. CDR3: CASSLADMGYQETQYF. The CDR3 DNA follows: TGTGCCAGCAGCTTAGCGGATATGGGGTACCAAGAGACCCAGTACTTC.

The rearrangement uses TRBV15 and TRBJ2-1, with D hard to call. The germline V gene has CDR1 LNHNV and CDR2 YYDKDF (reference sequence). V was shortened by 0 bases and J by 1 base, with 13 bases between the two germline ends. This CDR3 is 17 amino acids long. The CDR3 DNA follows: TGTGCCACCAGCAGAGAACCAAGCCGGATTTCCTACAATGAGCAGTTCTTC. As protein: CATSREPSRISYNEQFF.

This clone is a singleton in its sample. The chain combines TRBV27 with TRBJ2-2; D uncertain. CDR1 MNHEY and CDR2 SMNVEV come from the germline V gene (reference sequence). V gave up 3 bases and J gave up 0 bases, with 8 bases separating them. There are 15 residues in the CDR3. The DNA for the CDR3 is TGTGCCAGCAGTTTCTCCAGCGCGAACACCGGGGAGCTGTTTTTT. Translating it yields CASSFSSANTGELFF.

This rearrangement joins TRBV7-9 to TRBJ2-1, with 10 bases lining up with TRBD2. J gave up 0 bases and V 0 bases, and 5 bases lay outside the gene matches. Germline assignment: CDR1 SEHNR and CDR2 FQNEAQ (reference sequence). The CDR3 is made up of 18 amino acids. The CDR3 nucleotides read TGTGCCAGCAGCTTAGCGCGGGCTAGCGGGGGCTCCTACAATGAGCAGTTCTTC. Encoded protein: CASSLARASGGSYNEQFF.

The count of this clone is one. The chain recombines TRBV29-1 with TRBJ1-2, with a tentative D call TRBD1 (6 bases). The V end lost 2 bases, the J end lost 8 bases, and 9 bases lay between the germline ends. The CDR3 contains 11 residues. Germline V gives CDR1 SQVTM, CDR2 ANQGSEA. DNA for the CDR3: TGCAGCGTTGAACTTGACAGGGGCTACACCTTC. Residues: CSVELDRGYTF.

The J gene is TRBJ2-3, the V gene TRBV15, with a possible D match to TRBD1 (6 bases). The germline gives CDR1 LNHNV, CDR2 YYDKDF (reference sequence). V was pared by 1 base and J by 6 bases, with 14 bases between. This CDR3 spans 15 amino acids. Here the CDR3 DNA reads TGTGCCACCAGCAGAGCCACAGGGAAAACGGATACGCAGTATTTT. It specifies CATSRATGKTDTQYF.

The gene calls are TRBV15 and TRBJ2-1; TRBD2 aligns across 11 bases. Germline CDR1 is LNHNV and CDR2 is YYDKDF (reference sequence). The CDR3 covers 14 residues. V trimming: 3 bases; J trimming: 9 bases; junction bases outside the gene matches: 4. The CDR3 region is CATSSGTSGSEQFF. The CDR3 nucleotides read TGTGCCACCAGCAGCGGGACTAGCGGAAGTGAGCAGTTCTTC.

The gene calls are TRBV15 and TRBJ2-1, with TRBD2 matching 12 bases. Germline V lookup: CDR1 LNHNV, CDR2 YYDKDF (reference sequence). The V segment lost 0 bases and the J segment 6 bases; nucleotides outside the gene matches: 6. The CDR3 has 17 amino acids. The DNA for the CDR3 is TGTGCCACCAGCAGAGATCTCACGGGACTAGCGGGCAATGAGCAGTTCTTC. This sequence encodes CATSRDLTGLAGNEQFF. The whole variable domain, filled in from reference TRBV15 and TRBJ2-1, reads DAMVIQNPRYQVTQFGKPVTLSCSQTLNHNVMYWYQQKSSQAPKLLFHYYDKDFNNEADTPDNFQSRRPNTSFCFLDIRSPGLGDTAMYLCATSRDLTGLAGNEQFFGPGTRLTVL.

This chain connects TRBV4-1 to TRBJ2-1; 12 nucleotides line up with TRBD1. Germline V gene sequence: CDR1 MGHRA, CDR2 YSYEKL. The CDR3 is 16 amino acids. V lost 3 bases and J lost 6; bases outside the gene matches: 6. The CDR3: CASSQPGQGALNEQFF. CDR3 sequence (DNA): TGCGCCAGCAGCCAGCCGGGACAGGGGGCGCTCAATGAGCAGTTCTTC.

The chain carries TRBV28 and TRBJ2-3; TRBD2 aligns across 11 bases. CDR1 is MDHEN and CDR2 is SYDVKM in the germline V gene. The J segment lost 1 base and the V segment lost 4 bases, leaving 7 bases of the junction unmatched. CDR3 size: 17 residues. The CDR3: CASSYSGRARGTDTQYF. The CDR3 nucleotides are TGTGCCAGCAGTTATAGCGGGAGGGCCCGGGGCACAGATACGCAGTATTTT. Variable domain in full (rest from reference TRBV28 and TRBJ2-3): DVKVTQSSRYLVKRTGEKVFLECVQDMDHENMFWYRQDPGLGLRLIYFSYDVKMKEKGDIPEGYSVSREKKERFSLILESASTNQTSMYLCASSYSGRARGTDTQYFGPGTRLTVL.

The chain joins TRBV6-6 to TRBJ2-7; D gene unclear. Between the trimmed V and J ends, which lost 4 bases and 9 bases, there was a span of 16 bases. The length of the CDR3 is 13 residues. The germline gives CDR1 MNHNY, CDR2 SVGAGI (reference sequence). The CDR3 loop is CASSSPEPGGQYF. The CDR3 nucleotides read TGTGCCAGCAGTTCCCCCGAACCCGGCGGGCAGTACTTC.

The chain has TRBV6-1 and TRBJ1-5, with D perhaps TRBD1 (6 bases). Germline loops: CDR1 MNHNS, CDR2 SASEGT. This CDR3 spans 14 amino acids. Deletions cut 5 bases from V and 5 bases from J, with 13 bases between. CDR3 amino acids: CASSLTGWDQPQHF. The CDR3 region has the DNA TGTGCCAGCAGTCTCACAGGGTGGGATCAGCCCCAGCATTTT.

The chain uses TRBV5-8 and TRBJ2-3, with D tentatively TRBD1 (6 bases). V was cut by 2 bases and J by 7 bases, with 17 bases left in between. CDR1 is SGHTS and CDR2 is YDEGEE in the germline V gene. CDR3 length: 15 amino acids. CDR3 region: CASSLYRGHVNTQYF. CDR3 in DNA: TGTGCCAGCAGCTTATATAGGGGACACGTAAATACGCAGTATTTT.

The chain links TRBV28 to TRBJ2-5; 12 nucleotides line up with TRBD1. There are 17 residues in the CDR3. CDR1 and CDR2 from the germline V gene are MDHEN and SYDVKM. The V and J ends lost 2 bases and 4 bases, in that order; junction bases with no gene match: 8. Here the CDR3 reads CASSLRGQGASRETQYF. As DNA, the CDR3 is TGTGCCAGCAGTTTAAGGGGACAGGGGGCTTCTCGAGAGACCCAGTACTTC.

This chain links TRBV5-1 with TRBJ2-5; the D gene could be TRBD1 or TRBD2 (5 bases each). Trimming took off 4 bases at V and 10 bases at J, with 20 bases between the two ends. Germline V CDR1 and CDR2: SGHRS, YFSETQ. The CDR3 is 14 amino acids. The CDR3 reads CASSREGPPRDQYF. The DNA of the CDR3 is TGCGCCAGCAGCCGAGAGGGGCCCCCTAGGGACCAGTACTTC.

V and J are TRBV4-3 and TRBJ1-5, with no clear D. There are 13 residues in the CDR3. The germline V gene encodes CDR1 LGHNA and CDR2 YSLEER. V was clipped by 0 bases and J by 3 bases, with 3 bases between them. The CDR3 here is CASSQEFNQPQHF. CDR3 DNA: TGCGCCAGCAGCCAAGAATTCAATCAGCCCCAGCATTTT.

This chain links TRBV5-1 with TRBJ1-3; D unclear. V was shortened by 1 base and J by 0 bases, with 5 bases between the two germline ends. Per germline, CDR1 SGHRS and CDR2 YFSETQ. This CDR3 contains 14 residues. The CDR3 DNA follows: TGCGCCAGCAGCTTGTACAGCTCTGGAAACACCATATATTTT. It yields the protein CASSLYSSGNTIYF. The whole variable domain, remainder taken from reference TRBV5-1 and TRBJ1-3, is KAGVTQTPRYLIKTRGQQVTLSCSPISGHRSVSWYQQTPGQGLQFLFEYFSETQRNKGNFPGRFSGRQFSNSRSEMNVSTLELGDSALYLCASSLYSSGNTIYFGEGSWLTVV.

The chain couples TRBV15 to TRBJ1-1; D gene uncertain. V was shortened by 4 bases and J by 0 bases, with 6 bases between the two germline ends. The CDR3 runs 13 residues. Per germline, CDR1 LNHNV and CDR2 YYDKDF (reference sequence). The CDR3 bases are TGTGCCACCAGCAAAGACCTGAACACTGAAGCTTTCTTT. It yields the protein CATSKDLNTEAFF. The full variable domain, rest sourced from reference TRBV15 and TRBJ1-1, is DAMVIQNPRYQVTQFGKPVTLSCSQTLNHNVMYWYQQKSSQAPKLLFHYYDKDFNNEADTPDNFQSRRPNTSFCFLDIRSPGLGDTAMYLCATSKDLNTEAFFGQGTRLTVV.

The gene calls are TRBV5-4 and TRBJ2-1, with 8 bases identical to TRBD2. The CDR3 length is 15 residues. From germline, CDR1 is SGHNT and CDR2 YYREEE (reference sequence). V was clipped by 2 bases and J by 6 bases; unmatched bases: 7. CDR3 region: CASSFGGRTSNEQFF. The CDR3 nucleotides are TGTGCCAGCAGCTTCGGCGGGAGGACGTCCAATGAGCAGTTCTTC.

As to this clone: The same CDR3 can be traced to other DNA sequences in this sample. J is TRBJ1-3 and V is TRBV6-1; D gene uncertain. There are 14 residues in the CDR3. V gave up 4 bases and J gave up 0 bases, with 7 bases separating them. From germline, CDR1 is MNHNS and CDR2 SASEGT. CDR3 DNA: TGTGCCAGCAGTGTTCAGAGCTCTGGAAACACCATATATTTT. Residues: CASSVQSSGNTIYF.

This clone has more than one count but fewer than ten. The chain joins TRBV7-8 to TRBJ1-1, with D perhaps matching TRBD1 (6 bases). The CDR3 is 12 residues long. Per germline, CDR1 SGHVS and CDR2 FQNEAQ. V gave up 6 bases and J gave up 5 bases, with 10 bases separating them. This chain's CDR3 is CASSSGVTEAFF. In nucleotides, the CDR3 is TGTGCCAGCAGTTCAGGGGTGACTGAAGCTTTCTTT.

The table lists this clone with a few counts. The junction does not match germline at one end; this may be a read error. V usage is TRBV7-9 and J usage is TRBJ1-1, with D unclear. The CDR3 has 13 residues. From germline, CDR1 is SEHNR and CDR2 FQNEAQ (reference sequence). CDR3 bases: TGTGCCAGCATCTTAGACCGAAACACTGAAGCTTTCTTT. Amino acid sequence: CASILDRNTEAFF.

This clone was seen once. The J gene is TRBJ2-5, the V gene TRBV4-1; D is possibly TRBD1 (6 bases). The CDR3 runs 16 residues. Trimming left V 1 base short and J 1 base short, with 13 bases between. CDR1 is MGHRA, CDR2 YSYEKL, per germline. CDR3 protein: CASSQAGQRFQETQYF. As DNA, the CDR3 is TGCGCCAGCAGCCAAGCCGGACAGCGATTCCAAGAGACCCAGTACTTC.

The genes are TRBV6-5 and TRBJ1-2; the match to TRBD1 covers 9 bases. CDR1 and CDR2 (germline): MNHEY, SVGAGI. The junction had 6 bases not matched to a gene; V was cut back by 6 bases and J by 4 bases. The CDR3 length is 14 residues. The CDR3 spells CASSRDRGIYGYTF. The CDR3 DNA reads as TGTGCCAGCAGCCGAGACAGGGGGATCTATGGCTACACCTTC.